This T cell receptor (beta chain) was obtained from a study of read filtering for tumor transcriptome and immune sequencing. Background on the study: Patients were 16 to 20 male and around 13 female, mean age roughly 70 years, range about 45 to 85.

Only a few counts were recorded for this clonotype. Its antigen is still unknown. Trimming removed 1 base at V and 4 bases at J, with 13 bases between. Germline lookup yields CDR1 MGHRA and CDR2 YSYEKL. This CDR3 comprises 15 residues. Study results and limitations: Sorted CD138-negative bone marrow cells were not purified T cells.

Molecular barcoded adaptors covering alpha/delta and beta/gamma chains were used on 400 to 450 ng RNA. TCRdb called the reads again in MiXCR, with one record for every CDR3 protein. The sample shows 40,000 or so distinct CDR3 sequences, less than 15% of them seen only once. The source is a donor aged 40 or over with multiple myeloma. The chain carries TRBV4-1 and TRBJ1-2; a possible D gene is TRBD1 (6 bases). Sequenced input: a population of CD138-negative cells sorted from bone marrow. The CDR3 DNA reads as TGCGCCAGCAGCCAAGTGGACAGCGGTGGCTATGGCTACACCTTC. Translating it yields CASSQVDSGGYGYTF.